This entry lists 26 T cell receptor beta chains sequenced from one sample in a study of cytomegalovirus exposure and HLA in healthy donors (dated by TCRdb to 2016 to 2017). The library was prepared using the immunoSEQ multiplex PCR assay. In TCRdb, the immuneACCESS table is reduced to in-frame sequences with V and J assigned. These tables do not hold every clone; where another copy was compared, an unresolved V gene accounts for under half, and the others remain unexplained. The sample profile shows fewer than 85,000 clones; about 95% of them were found once. The ten largest clones represent about 1.3% of the sample. The sequenced material came from PBMCs. Receptor source: a woman aged 18-29 years in good health and CMV-seronegative.

This clone was seen once. The CDR3 sequence: CASSEQGYGANVLTF. CDR3 DNA: TGCGCCAGCAGCGAACAGGGATACGGGGCCAACGTCCTGACTTTC. The V and J genes are TRBV5-1 and TRBJ2-6; a possible D gene is TRBD1 (6 bases). CDR1 SGHRS and CDR2 YFSETQ come from the germline V gene. Trimming took 4 bases from V and 4 from J, leaving 12 bases between them. The CDR3 runs 15 residues.

The chain combines TRBV10-2 with TRBJ1-5; possible D gene TRBD1, 6 bases. This CDR3 comprises 14 residues. The V gene lost 3 bases and the J gene lost 6 bases, with 12 bases spanning the gap. Germline V gene sequence: CDR1 WSHSY, CDR2 SAAADI. The CDR3 reads CASSEQGQGQPQHF. The CDR3 DNA reads as TGCGCCAGCAGTGAACAGGGTCAAGGTCAGCCCCAGCATTTT.

The chain employs TRBV6-6 and TRBJ2-1; D gene unclear. CDR1 and CDR2 (germline): MNHNY, SVGAGI (reference sequence). The V and J ends lost 2 bases and 7 bases respectively, with 12 bases between them. There are 14 residues in the CDR3. The CDR3 region has the DNA TGTGCCAGCAGTTACGAACAGTCTTGGAATGAGCAGTTCTTC. This translates into CASSYEQSWNEQFF.

This chain connects TRBV5-1 to TRBJ2-2, with D maybe TRBD2 (6 bases). Germline-derived CDR1 and CDR2 are SGHRS and YFSETQ. V lost 3 bases and J lost 7, with 22 bases in between. This CDR3 has 17 amino acids. CDR3 loop: CASSYLRLVLGSGELFF. The CDR3 nucleotides read TGCGCCAGCAGCTACCTTAGACTCGTCCTCGGGAGCGGGGAGCTGTTTTTT.

V gene TRBV7-2 combines with J gene TRBJ1-4; no firm D call. Germline lookup yields CDR1 SGHTA and CDR2 FQGNSA. V was clipped by 3 bases and J by 0 bases, with 8 bases between them. The CDR3 extends over 15 amino acids. The CDR3 DNA is TGTGCCAGCAGCTTTCAACGGGCAACTAATGAAAAACTGTTTTTT. This translates into CASSFQRATNEKLFF.

A single count supports this clone. The chain employs TRBV13 and TRBJ2-1; TRBD1 matches 10 bases. The CDR3 is made up of 18 amino acids. Germline CDR1 is PRHDT and CDR2 is FYEKMQ (reference sequence). J gave up 1 base and V 1 base, and 7 bases lay outside the gene matches. CDR3 protein: CASSLARDRGGSYNEQFF. CDR3 DNA sequence: TGTGCCAGCAGCTTAGCTAGGGACAGGGGAGGGTCCTACAATGAGCAGTTCTTC.

CDR3 DNA sequence: TGTGCCAGCTCACCACTAGCGGGAGGTTACAATGAGCAGTTCTTC. This codes for CASSPLAGGYNEQFF. The chain combines TRBV18 with TRBJ2-1, with 10 bases fitting TRBD2. CDR1 is KGHSH and CDR2 is LQKENI in the germline V gene. This CDR3 is 15 amino acids long. V lost 1 base and J lost 4; bases outside the gene matches: 1.

The chain has TRBV27 and TRBJ1-1; D perhaps matches TRBD1 (6 bases). The CDR3 contains 12 residues. Germline CDR1 MNHEY, CDR2 SMNVEV (reference sequence). V gave up 3 bases and J gave up 8 bases, with 10 bases separating them. CDR3 sequence: CASSFYTGEAFF. Here the CDR3 DNA reads TGTGCCAGCAGTTTTTACACAGGGGAAGCTTTCTTT.

The chain is built from TRBV19 and TRBJ2-7; 7 bases are a match to TRBD1. CDR3 length: 13 residues. Germline trimming cut 6 bases from V and 2 bases from J; bases unmatched to any gene: 4. CDR1 LNHDA and CDR2 SQIVND come from the germline V gene (reference sequence). DNA of the CDR3: TGTGCCAGTAGCTTCGACAGGGCCTACGAGCAGTACTTC. Protein sequence: CASSFDRAYEQYF.

A single count supports this clone. The V and J genes are TRBV21-1 and TRBJ2-3; no check of the table's D call, TRBD1, against the DNA was made. TRBV21-1 is recorded as a pseudogene. This CDR3 is 18 amino acids long. This CDR3 is CANHRNRTPRCHTDTQYF. The CDR3 DNA reads TGTGCCAACCACCGGAACAGAACCCCTCGGTGCCACACAGATACGCAGTATTTT.

The chain recombines TRBV4-1 with TRBJ1-3; TRBD1 matches at 7 bases. This CDR3 spans 17 amino acids. The germline gives CDR1 MGHRA, CDR2 YSYEKL. V trimming: 2 bases; J trimming: 0 bases; junction bases outside the gene matches: 7. For the CDR3, the DNA is TGCGCCAGCAGCCAACCCCCCGACAGGGACTCTGGAAACACCATATATTTT. It codes for CASSQPPDRDSGNTIYF.

This rearrangement joins TRBV18 to TRBJ2-1; TRBD2 matches at 9 bases. Trimming took 1 base from V and 15 from J; bases not matched to a gene: 7. Germline-derived CDR1 and CDR2 are KGHSH and LQKENI. CDR3 length: 13 amino acids. CDR3 loop: CASSPLREGLLFF. The CDR3 DNA reads TGTGCCAGCTCACCACTGCGGGAGGGCCTCTTGTTCTTC.

This chain connects TRBV19 to TRBJ2-7, with TRBD1 identical over 7 bases. CDR1 LNHDA and CDR2 SQIVND come from the germline V gene (reference sequence). The trim removed 7 bases at V and 0 bases at J, leaving 6 bases unmatched. CDR3 length: 14 residues. This CDR3 is CASNPGQHSYEQYF. CDR3 DNA sequence: TGTGCCAGTAACCCGGGACAGCACTCCTACGAGCAGTACTTC.

The count of this clone is one. This sequence joins TRBV28 and TRBJ2-7, with 8 bases lining up with TRBD2. V was clipped by 2 bases and J by 2 bases; unmatched bases: 8. This CDR3 is built from 16 residues. CDR1 and CDR2 (germline): MDHEN, SYDVKM. CDR3: CASSLDASGSTYEQYF. CDR3 coding DNA: TGTGCCAGCAGTTTAGATGCCAGCGGGAGCACCTACGAGCAGTACTTC.

The chain links TRBV7-6 to TRBJ2-7, with D maybe TRBD1 (6 bases). The germline V gene encodes CDR1 SGHVS and CDR2 FNYEAQ. CDR3 length equals 14 residues. The germline V and J ends were trimmed by 4 bases and 4 bases, with 14 bases remaining between them. CDR3 DNA sequence: TGTGCCAGCAGCTCCCGTCCTGGACAGTACGAGCAGTACTTC. Translating it yields CASSSRPGQYEQYF.

This rearrangement joins TRBV27 to TRBJ1-6; D possibly corresponds to TRBD1 (6 bases). V was shortened by 6 bases and J by 0 bases, with 15 bases between the two germline ends. Germline V lookup: CDR1 MNHEY, CDR2 SMNVEV (reference sequence). The CDR3 contains 17 residues. The CDR3 protein is CASSSGQFSSYNSPLHF. Here the CDR3 DNA reads TGTGCCAGCAGCTCCGGACAGTTTAGCTCCTATAATTCACCCCTCCACTTT.

The chain couples TRBV6-5 to TRBJ1-4, with 7 positions matching TRBD1. This CDR3 region has 14 residues. Germline V CDR1 and CDR2: MNHEY, SVGAGI. V trimming: 10 bases; J trimming: 0 bases; junction bases outside the gene matches: 5. CDR3 in amino acids: CATKGGPTNEKLFF. CDR3 bases: TGTGCCACTAAAGGGGGCCCAACTAATGAAAAACTGTTTTTT.

The genes are TRBV7-6 and TRBJ2-7; the match to TRBD2 covers 9 bases. V lost 1 base and J lost 2; bases outside the gene matches: 3. The CDR3 runs 15 residues. Germline assignment: CDR1 SGHVS and CDR2 FNYEAQ. The CDR3 spells CASSLDGGRAYEQYF. Here the CDR3 DNA reads TGTGCCAGCAGCTTAGACGGCGGGAGGGCCTACGAGCAGTACTTC.

In this sample, this clone turned up once. V gene TRBV7-2 combines with J gene TRBJ2-1; 10 bases fit TRBD2. Germline lookup yields CDR1 SGHTA and CDR2 FQGNSA. V trimming: 3 bases; J trimming: 6 bases; junction bases outside the gene matches: 5. The CDR3 spans 15 residues. The CDR3 reads CASSFLAGGGNEQFF. The CDR3 DNA reads as TGTGCCAGCAGCTTCTTAGCGGGAGGTGGCAATGAGCAGTTCTTC.

V and J are TRBV2 and TRBJ1-2; 8 nucleotides agree with TRBD1. CDR3 length: 14 amino acids. Losses at the gene ends were 6 bases for V and 6 bases for J; bases not matched to a gene: 9. Germline V lookup: CDR1 SNHLY, CDR2 FYNNEI. The CDR3 coding sequence is TGTGCCAGCAGCGTCGGACAGGGAGCAGATGGCTACACCTTC. Amino acid sequence: CASSVGQGADGYTF.

The chain links TRBV9 to TRBJ1-3; 7 nucleotides agree with TRBD1. The CDR3 contains 18 residues. With V trimmed by 3 bases and J by 0 bases, 12 bases remained unmatched. Germline V gene lookup returns CDR1 SGDLS and CDR2 YYNGEE. In DNA form, the CDR3 reads TGTGCCAGCAGCGAGCCCTCCCGAGGGGGCAGCTCTGGAAACACCATATATTTT. Encoded protein: CASSEPSRGGSSGNTIYF.

The genes are TRBV19 and TRBJ2-2; no definite D call. Germline V gives CDR1 LNHDA, CDR2 SQIVND (reference sequence). Trimming left V 5 bases short and J 5 bases short, with 6 bases between. The CDR3 covers 12 residues. This CDR3 reads CASSPLTGELFF. CDR3 in DNA: TGTGCCAGTAGTCCCCTTACCGGGGAGCTGTTTTTT.

The rearrangement uses TRBV7-9 and TRBJ1-2, with TRBD1 identical over 9 bases. CDR1 and CDR2 from the germline V gene are SEHNR and FQNEAQ (reference sequence). The CDR3 is made up of 15 amino acids. J gave up 4 bases and V 6 bases, and 9 bases lay outside the gene matches. CDR3 bases: TGTGCCAGCAGAGAATACCGGACAGGGGTCTATGGCTACACCTTC. Its translation: CASREYRTGVYGYTF.

The gene calls are TRBV9 and TRBJ1-2; 7 bases match TRBD1. The CDR3 consists of 15 residues. Germline values: CDR1 SGDLS, CDR2 YYNGEE. Trimming removed 2 bases from V and 7 bases from J; junction bases left unmatched: 11. The CDR3 DNA follows: TGTGCCAGCAGCGTCTACGGGACAGCGAATCTTGGCTACACCTTC. Translated: CASSVYGTANLGYTF.

J is TRBJ2-7 and V is TRBV2; a possible D gene is TRBD2 (6 bases). V dropped 11 bases and J dropped 5 bases, with 19 bases sitting between them. This CDR3 comprises 13 residues. Germline V CDR1 and CDR2: SNHLY, FYNNEI. The CDR3 sequence: CAGSYQRLDEQYF. CDR3 nucleotides: TGTGCCGGTAGCTACCAAAGACTAGACGAGCAGTACTTC.

The gene calls are TRBV6-4 and TRBJ1-2; 12 positions agree with TRBD1. This CDR3 has 16 amino acids. Germline V gene sequence: CDR1 MRHNA, CDR2 SNTAGT. The V and J ends lost 4 bases and 7 bases, in that order; junction bases with no gene match: 10. As DNA, the CDR3 is TGTGCCAGCAGTGTAACCGGGACAGGGGGCTCCCGTGGCTACACCTTC. It is translated as CASSVTGTGGSRGYTF.